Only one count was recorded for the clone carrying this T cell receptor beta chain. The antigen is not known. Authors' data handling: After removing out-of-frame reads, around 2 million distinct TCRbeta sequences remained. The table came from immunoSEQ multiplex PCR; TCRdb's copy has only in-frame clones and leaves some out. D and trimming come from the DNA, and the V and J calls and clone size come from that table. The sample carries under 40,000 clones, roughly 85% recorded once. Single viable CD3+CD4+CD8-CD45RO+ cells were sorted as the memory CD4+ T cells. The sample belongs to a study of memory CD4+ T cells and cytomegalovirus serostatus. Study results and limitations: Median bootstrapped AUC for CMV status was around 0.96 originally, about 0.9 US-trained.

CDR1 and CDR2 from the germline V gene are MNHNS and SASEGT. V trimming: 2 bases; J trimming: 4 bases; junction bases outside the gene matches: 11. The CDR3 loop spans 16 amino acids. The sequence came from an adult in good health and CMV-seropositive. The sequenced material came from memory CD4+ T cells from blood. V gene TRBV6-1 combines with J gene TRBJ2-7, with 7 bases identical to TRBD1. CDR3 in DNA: TGTGCCAGCAGTGAATTCACACAGGGGTTCACGTACGAGCAGTACTTC. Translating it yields CASSEFTQGFTYEQYF.